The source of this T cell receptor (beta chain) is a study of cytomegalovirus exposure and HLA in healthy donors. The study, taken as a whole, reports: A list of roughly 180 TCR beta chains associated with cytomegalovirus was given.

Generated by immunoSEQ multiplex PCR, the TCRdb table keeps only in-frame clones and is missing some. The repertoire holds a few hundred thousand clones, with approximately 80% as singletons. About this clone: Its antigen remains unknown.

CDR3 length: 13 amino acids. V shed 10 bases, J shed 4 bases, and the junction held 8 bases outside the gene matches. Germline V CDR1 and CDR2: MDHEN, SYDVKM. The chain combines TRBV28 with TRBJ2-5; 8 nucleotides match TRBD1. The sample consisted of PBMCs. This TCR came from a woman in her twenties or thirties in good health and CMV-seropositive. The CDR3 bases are TGTGCCACCGATGGACAGGGAGCAGAGACCCAGTACTTC. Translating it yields CATDGQGAETQYF.